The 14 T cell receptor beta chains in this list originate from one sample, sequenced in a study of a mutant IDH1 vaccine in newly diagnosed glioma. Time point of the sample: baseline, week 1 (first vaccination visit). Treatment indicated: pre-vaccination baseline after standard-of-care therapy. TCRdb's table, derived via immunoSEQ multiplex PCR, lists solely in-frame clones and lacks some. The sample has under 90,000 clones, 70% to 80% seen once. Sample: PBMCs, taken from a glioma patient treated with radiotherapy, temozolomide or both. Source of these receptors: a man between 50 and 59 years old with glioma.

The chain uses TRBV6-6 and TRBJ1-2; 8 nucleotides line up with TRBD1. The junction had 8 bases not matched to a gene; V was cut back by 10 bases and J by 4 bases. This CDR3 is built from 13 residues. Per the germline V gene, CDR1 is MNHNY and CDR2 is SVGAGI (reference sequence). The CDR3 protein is CATQGAQSYGYTF. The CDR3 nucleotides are TGTGCCACGCAGGGGGCCCAGAGCTATGGCTACACCTTC.

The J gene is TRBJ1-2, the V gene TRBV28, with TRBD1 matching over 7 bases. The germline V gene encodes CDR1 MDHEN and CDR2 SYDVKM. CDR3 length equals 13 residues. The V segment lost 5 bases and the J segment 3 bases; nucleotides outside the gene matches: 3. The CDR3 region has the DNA TGTGCCAGCAGTCCGGACAGGTACTATGGCTACACCTTC. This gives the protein CASSPDRYYGYTF.

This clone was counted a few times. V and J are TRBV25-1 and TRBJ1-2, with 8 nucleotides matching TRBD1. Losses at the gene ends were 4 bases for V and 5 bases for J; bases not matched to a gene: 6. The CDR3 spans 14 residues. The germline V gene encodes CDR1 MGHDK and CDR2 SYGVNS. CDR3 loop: CASSGYGTGYGYTF. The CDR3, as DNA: TGTGCCAGCAGTGGATACGGGACAGGATATGGCTACACCTTC.

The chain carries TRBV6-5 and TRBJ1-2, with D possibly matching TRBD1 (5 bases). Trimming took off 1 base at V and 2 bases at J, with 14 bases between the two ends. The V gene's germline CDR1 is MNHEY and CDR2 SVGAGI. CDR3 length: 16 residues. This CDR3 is CASSYYGQGQNYGYTF. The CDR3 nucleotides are TGTGCCAGCAGTTACTACGGGCAGGGCCAAAACTATGGCTACACCTTC.

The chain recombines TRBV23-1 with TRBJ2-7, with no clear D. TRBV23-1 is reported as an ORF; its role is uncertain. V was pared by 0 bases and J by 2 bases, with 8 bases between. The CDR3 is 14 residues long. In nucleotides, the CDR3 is TGCGCCAGCAGTCAATCAGGCGGAGCCTACGAGCAGTACTTC. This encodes CASSQSGGAYEQYF.

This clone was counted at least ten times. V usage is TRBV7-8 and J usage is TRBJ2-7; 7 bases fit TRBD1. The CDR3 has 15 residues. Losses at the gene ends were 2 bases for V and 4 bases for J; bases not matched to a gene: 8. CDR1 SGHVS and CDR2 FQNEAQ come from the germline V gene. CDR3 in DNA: TGTGCCAGCAGCTTATGGGGACAGATCTCATACGAGCAGTACTTC. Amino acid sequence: CASSLWGQISYEQYF. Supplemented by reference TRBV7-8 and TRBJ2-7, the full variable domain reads GAGVSQSPRYKVAKRGQDVALRCDPISGHVSLFWYQQALGQGPEFLTYFQNEAQLDKSGLPSDRFFAERPEGSVSTLKIQRTQQEDSAVYLCASSLWGQISYEQYFGPGTRLTVT.

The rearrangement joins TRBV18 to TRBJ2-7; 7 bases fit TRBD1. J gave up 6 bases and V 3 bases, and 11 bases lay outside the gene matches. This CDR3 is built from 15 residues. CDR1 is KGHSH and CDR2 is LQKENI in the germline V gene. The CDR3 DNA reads TGTGCCAGCTCACCGCCGGGACAGTTCTCTTTCGAGCAGTACTTC. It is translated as CASSPPGQFSFEQYF.

DNA of the CDR3: TGTGCCGCTTCGAGGGGAGGAAACACTGAAGCTTTCTTT. Amino acid sequence: CAASRGGNTEAFF. The V gene is TRBV6-5, the J gene TRBJ1-1; D might be TRBD1 (5 bases). The V end was cut by 11 bases, the J end by 2 bases, with 15 bases between. Germline values: CDR1 MNHEY, CDR2 SVGAGI. The CDR3 consists of 13 residues.

CDR3 residues: CASSLLKGDYGYTF. The CDR3 nucleotides read TGCGCCAGCAGCTTGTTGAAAGGAGACTATGGCTACACCTTC. The chain employs TRBV5-1 and TRBJ1-2; D uncertain. V was trimmed by 1 base and J by 3 bases, leaving 10 bases between them. The CDR3 spans 14 residues. Germline CDR1 reads SGHRS; CDR2 reads YFSETQ.

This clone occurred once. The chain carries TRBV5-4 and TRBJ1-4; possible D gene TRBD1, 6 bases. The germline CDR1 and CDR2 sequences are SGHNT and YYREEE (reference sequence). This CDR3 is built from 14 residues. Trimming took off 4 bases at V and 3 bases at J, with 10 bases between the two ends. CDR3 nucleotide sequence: TGTGCCAGCAGCCGACAGGTTTCTAATGAAAAACTGTTTTTT. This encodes CASSRQVSNEKLFF.

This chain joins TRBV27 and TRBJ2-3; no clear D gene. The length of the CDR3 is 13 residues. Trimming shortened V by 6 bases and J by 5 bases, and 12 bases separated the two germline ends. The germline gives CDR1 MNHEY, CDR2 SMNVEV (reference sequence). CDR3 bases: TGTGCCAGCAGCTTTATCCCGGGAGATACGCAGTATTTT. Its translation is CASSFIPGDTQYF.

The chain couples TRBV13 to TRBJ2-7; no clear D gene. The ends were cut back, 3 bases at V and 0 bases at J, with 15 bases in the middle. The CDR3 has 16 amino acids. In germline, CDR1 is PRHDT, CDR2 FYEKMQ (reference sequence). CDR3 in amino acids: CASSLGGLPSSYEQYF. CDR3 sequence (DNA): TGTGCCAGCAGCTTGGGTGGTCTTCCGAGCTCCTACGAGCAGTACTTC.

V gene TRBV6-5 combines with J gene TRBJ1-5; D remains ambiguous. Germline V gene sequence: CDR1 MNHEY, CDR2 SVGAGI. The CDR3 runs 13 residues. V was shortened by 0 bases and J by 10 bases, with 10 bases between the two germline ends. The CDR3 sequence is CASSYSRTEPQHF. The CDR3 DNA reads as TGTGCCAGCAGTTACTCGAGGACCGAACCCCAGCATTTT.

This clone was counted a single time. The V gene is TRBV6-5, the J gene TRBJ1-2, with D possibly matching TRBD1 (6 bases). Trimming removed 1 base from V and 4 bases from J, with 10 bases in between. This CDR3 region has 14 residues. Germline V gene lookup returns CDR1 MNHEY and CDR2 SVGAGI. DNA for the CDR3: TGTGCCAGCAGTTACTACCGGACAGCCTATGGCTACACCTTC. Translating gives CASSYYRTAYGYTF.